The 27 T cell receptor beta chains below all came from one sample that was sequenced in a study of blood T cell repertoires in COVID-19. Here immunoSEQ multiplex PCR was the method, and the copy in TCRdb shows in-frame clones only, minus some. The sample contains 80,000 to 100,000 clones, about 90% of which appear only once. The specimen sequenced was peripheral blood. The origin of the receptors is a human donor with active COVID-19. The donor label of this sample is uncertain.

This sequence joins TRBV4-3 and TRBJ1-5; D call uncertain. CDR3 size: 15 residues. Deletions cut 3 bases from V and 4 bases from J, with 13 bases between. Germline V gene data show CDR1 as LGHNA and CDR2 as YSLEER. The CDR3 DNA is TGCGCCAGCAGCCAGGACGTTCGGGGTAATCAGCCCCAGCATTTT. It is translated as CASSQDVRGNQPQHF.

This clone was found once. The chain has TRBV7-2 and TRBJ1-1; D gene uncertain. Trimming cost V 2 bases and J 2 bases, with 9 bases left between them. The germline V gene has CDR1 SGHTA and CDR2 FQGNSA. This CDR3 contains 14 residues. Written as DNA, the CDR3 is TGTGCCAGCAGCTTATCTGCGGGTAACACTGAAGCTTTCTTT. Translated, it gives CASSLSAGNTEAFF.

This CDR3 is CASSLVGTGSYEQYF. As DNA, the CDR3 is TGTGCCAGCAGCTTGGTTGGGACAGGGTCCTACGAGCAGTACTTC. The chain recombines TRBV5-6 with TRBJ2-7; 9 nucleotides align to TRBD1. J lost 1 base, V lost 0 bases, and 2 bases had no gene match. Germline CDR1 reads SGHDT; CDR2 reads YYEEEE. The CDR3 is 15 amino acids.

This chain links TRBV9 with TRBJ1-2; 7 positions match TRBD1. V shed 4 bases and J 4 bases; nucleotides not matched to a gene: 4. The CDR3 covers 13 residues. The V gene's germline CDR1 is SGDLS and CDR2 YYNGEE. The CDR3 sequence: CASSLRQGYGYTF. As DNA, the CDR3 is TGTGCCAGCAGCCTGAGACAGGGCTATGGCTACACCTTC.

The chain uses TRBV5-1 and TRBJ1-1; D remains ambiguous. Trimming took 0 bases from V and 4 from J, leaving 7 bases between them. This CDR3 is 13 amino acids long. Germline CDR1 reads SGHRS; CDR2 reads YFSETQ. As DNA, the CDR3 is TGCGCCAGCAGCTTGGTGGTTAGCACTGAAGCTTTCTTT. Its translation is CASSLVVSTEAFF.

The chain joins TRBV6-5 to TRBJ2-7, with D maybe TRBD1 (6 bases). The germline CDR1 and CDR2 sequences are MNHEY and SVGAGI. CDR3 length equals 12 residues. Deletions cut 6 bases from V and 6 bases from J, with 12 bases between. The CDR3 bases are TGTGCCAGCAGCCGTCAGGGGATCGAGCAGTACTTC. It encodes CASSRQGIEQYF.

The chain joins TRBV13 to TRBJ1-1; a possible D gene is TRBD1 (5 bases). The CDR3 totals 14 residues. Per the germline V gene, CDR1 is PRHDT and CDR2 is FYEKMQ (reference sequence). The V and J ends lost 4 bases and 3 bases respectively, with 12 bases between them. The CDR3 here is CASSYTQGYTEAFF. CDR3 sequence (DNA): TGTGCCAGCAGCTATACTCAGGGATACACTGAAGCTTTCTTT.

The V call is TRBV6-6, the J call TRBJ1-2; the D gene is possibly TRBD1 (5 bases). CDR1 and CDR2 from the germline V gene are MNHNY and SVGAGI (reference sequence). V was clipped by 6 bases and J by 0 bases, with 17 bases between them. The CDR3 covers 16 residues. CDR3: CASRGGAGRSNYGYTF. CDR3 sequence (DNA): TGTGCCAGCAGGGGGGGAGCCGGACGGTCTAACTATGGCTACACCTTC.

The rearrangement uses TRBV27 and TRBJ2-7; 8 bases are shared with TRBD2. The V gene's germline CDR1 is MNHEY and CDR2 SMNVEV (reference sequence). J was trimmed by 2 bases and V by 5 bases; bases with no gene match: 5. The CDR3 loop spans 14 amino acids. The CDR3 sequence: CASSPAGGPYEQYF. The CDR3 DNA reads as TGTGCCAGCAGTCCGGCGGGGGGTCCCTACGAGCAGTACTTC.

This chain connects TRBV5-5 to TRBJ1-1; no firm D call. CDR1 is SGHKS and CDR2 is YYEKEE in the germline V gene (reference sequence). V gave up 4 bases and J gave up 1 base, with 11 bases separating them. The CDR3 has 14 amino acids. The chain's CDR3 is CASSHGSGNTEAFF. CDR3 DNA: TGTGCCAGCAGCCACGGGAGCGGGAACACTGAAGCTTTCTTT.

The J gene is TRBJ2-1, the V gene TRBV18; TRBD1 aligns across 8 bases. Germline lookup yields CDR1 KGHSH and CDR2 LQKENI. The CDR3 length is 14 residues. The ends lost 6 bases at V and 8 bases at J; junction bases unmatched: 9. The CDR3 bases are TGTGCCAGCTCCTACATGACAGGGGTCGATGAGCAGTTCTTC. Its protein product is CASSYMTGVDEQFF.

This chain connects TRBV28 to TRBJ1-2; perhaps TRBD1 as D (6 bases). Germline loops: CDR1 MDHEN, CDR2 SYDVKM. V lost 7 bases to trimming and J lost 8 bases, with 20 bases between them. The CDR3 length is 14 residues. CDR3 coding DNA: TGTGCCAGCAAATTACCAGGGGTAGGGTTAGGCTACACCTTC. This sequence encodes CASKLPGVGLGYTF.

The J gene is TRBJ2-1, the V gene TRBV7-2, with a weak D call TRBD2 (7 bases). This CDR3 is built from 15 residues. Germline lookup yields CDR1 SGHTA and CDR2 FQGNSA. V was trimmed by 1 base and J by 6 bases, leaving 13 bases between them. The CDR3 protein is CASSLVGGGPNEQFF. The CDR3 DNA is TGTGCCAGCAGCTTAGTTGGCGGGGGCCCCAATGAGCAGTTCTTC.

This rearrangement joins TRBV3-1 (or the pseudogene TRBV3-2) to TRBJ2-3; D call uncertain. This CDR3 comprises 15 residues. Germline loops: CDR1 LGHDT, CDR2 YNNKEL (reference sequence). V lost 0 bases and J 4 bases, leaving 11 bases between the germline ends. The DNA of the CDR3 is TGTGCCAGCAGCCAAGACCCGATTGCAGCAGATACGCAGTATTTT. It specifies CASSQDPIAADTQYF.

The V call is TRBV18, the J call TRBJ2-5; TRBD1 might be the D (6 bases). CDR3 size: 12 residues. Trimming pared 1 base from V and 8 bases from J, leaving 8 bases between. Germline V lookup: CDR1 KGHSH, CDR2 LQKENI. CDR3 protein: CASSPQGVTQYF. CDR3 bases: TGTGCCAGCTCACCACAGGGGGTCACCCAGTACTTC.

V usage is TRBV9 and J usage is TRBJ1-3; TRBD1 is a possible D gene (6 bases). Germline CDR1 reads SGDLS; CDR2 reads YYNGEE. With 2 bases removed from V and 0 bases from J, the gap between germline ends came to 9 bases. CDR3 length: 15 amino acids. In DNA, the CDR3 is TGTGCCAGCAGCGTGGGGGCGAGCTCTGGAAACACCATATATTTT. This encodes CASSVGASSGNTIYF.

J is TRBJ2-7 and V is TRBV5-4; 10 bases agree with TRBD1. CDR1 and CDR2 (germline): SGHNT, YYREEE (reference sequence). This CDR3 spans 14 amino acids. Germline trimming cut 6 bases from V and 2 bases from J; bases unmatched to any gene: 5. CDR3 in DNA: TGTGCCAGCAACCACGGGACAGGGGCCTACGAGCAGTACTTC. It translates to CASNHGTGAYEQYF.

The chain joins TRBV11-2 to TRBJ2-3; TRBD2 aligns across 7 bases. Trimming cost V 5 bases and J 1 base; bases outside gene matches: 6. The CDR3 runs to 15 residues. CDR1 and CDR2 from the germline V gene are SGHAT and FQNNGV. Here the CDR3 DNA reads TGTGCCAGCAGCACCTCTAGCGGTCGCACAGATACGCAGTATTTT. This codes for CASSTSSGRTDTQYF.

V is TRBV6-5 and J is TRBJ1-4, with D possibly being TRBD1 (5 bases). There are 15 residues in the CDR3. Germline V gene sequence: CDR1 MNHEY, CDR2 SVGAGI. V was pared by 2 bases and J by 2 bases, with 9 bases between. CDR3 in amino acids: CASSYGGNTNEKLFF. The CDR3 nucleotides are TGTGCCAGCAGTTACGGGGGGAATACTAATGAAAAACTGTTTTTT.

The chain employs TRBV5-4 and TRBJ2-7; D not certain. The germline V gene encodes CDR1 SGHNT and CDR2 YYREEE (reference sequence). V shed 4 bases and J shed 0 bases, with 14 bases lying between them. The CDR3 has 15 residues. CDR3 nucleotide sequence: TGTGCCAGCAGCCGCCTGGCGGCGAGCTCCTACGAGCAGTACTTC. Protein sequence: CASSRLAASSYEQYF.

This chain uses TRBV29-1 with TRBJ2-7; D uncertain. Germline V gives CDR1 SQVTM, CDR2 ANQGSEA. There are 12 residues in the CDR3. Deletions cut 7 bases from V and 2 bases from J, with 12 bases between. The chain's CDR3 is CSAQQQTYEQYF. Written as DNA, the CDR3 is TGCAGCGCCCAACAGCAAACCTACGAGCAGTACTTC.

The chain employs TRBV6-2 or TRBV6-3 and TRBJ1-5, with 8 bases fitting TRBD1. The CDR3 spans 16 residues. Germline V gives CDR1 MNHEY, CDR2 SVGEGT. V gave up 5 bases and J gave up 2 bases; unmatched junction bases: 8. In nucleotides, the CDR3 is TGTGCCAGCAGTCATACAGGGGGAACGCGCAATCAGCCCCAGCATTTT. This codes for CASSHTGGTRNQPQHF.

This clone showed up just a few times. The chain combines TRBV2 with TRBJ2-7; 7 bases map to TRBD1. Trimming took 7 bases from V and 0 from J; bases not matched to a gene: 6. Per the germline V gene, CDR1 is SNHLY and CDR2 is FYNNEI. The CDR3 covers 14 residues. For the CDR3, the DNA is TGTGCCAGCAAGAGGACAGGCAGCTCCTACGAGCAGTACTTC. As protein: CASKRTGSSYEQYF.

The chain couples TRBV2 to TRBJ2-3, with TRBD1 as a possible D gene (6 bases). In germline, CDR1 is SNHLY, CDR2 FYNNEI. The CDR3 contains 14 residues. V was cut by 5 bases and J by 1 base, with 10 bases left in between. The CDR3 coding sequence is TGTGCCAGCAGTCAAAACAGGGGCACAGATACGCAGTATTTT. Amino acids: CASSQNRGTDTQYF.

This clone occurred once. For the CDR3, the DNA is TGTGCCAGCAGCGTAGCAGGGTTGCGAGAGACCCAGTACTTC. This codes for CASSVAGLRETQYF. V and J are TRBV9 and TRBJ2-5, with D possibly matching TRBD1 (5 bases). This CDR3 region has 14 residues. The V end lost 0 bases, the J end lost 4 bases, and 10 bases lay between the germline ends. In germline, CDR1 is SGDLS, CDR2 YYNGEE. Supplemented by reference TRBV9 and TRBJ2-5, the full variable domain reads DSGVTQTPKHLITATGQRVTLRCSPRSGDLSVYWYQQSLDQGLQFLIQYYNGEERAKGNILERFSAQQFPDLHSELNLSSLELGDSALYFCASSVAGLRETQYFGPGTRLLVL.

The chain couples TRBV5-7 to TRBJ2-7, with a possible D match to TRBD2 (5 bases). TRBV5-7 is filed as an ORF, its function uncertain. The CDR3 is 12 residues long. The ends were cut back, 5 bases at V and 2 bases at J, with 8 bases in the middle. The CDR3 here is CASRYGTYEQYF. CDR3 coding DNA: TGTGCCAGCAGATACGGGACCTACGAGCAGTACTTC.

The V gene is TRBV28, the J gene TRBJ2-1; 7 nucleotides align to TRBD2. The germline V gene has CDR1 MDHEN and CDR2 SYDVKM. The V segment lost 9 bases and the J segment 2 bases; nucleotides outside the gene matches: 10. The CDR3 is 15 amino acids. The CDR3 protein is CASLGSGATYNEQFF. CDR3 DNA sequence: TGTGCCAGTTTGGGAAGCGGGGCGACCTACAATGAGCAGTTCTTC.